These T cell receptor beta chains were read from a single sample in a study of blood T cell repertoires in COVID-19. Only in-frame clones appear in the TCRdb table, and some are missing; sequencing was by immunoSEQ multiplex PCR. The sample has 200,000 to 300,000 clones, around 88% seen once. Sequenced sample: PBMCs or T cells enriched from blood (not recorded which). Every receptor here comes from a woman aged 45 to 65 who had recovered from COVID-19. Each CDR3 is given with its conserved first and last residue. The D gene is left open where the match is weak. Not all rows give a size; the values are once, few, many and, for expanded clones, a class.

CDR3nt: TGCGCCAGCAGCGCCCTAGCGGGGGGATACAATGAGCAGTTCTTC
CDR3aa: CASSALAGGYNEQFF
len: 15
v_gene: TRBV10-2
d_gene: TRBD2
j_gene: TRBJ2-1
abundance: NA

CDR3nt: TGTGCCAGCAGTGAACAGGGGGCGCCTGGGGCCAACGTCCTGACTTTC
CDR3aa: CASSEQGAPGANVLTF
len: 16
v_gene: TRBV6-4
d_gene: TRBD1
j_gene: TRBJ2-6
abundance: NA

CDR3nt: TGTGCCAGCTCGCATCTGGCAGGGCCCGTGAACGACGAGCAGTACTTC
CDR3aa: CASSHLAGPVNDEQYF
len: 16
v_gene: TRBV18
d_gene: NA
j_gene: TRBJ2-7
abundance: NA

CDR3nt: TGTGCCAGCAGCCAATCGAGGAACTCTGGAAACACCATATATTTT
CDR3aa: CASSQSRNSGNTIYF
len: 15
v_gene: TRBV16
d_gene: NA
j_gene: TRBJ1-3
abundance: NA

CDR3nt: TGTGCCAGCAGCCCGGACAGGGGCCCCTACGAGCAGTACTTC
CDR3aa: CASSPDRGPYEQYF
len: 14
v_gene: TRBV6-5
d_gene: TRBD1
j_gene: TRBJ2-7
abundance: NA

CDR3nt: TGTGCCAGCAGCCAAGACAACAGGGAGAGGCGCGAGCAGTACTTC
CDR3aa: CASSQDNRERREQYF
len: 15
v_gene: TRBV3-1/TRBV3-2
d_gene: NA
j_gene: TRBJ2-7
abundance: NA

CDR3nt: TGTGCCAGCAGCTTAAGGCAGGGGGTGGACACTGAAGCTTTCTTT
CDR3aa: CASSLRQGVDTEAFF
len: 15
v_gene: TRBV7-2
d_gene: TRBD1
j_gene: TRBJ1-1
abundance: NA

CDR3nt: TGTGCCAGCAGCTCCCTGACAGGGGCATGGGAAAAACTGTTTTTT
CDR3aa: CASSSLTGAWEKLFF
len: 15
v_gene: TRBV7-6
d_gene: TRBD1
j_gene: TRBJ1-4
abundance: NA

CDR3nt: TGTGCCAGCAGTTCACGCATACGGACAGCTCAAGAGACCCAGTACTTC
CDR3aa: CASSSRIRTAQETQYF
len: 16
v_gene: TRBV28
d_gene: NA
j_gene: TRBJ2-5
abundance: NA

CDR3nt: TGTGCCAGCAGTGACCGACAGGAAATGAACACTGAAGCTTTCTTT
CDR3aa: CASSDRQEMNTEAFF
len: 15
v_gene: TRBV6-4
d_gene: NA
j_gene: TRBJ1-1
abundance: NA

CDR3nt: TGTGCCAGCAGCTTGTATGGACTAGCTGTCGGCACCGGGGAGCTGTTTTTT
CDR3aa: CASSLYGLAVGTGELFF
len: 17
v_gene: TRBV5-6
d_gene: TRBD2
j_gene: TRBJ2-2
abundance: NA

CDR3nt: TGTGCCAGCAGCTTGACCGGGACAGATAATGAAAAACTGTTTTTT
CDR3aa: CASSLTGTDNEKLFF
len: 15
v_gene: TRBV5-4
d_gene: TRBD1
j_gene: TRBJ1-4
abundance: NA

CDR3nt: TGTGCCAGCAGTTCGACAGGTGTGAACACCATATATTTT
CDR3aa: CASSSTGVNTIYF
len: 13
v_gene: TRBV2
d_gene: NA
j_gene: TRBJ1-3
abundance: NA

CDR3nt: TGTGCCAGCAGCTACCGGGGGGCCTATGGCTACACCTTC
CDR3aa: CASSYRGAYGYTF
len: 13
v_gene: TRBV27
d_gene: NA
j_gene: TRBJ1-2
abundance: NA

CDR3nt: TGTGCCAGCAGTTGGGGGGGGAAACAGGTCGAGCAGTACTTC
CDR3aa: CASSWGGKQVEQYF
len: 14
v_gene: TRBV6-5
d_gene: TRBD2
j_gene: TRBJ2-7
abundance: NA

CDR3nt: TGCGCCAGCAGCCCAGATACAGGGGGCAATCAGCCCCAGCATTTT
CDR3aa: CASSPDTGGNQPQHF
len: 15
v_gene: TRBV4-3
d_gene: TRBD1
j_gene: TRBJ1-5
abundance: NA

CDR3nt: TGTGCCAGCAGCTATACAGGGAAATCTGGAAACACCATATATTTT
CDR3aa: CASSYTGKSGNTIYF
len: 15
v_gene: TRBV7-9
d_gene: NA
j_gene: TRBJ1-3
abundance: once

CDR3nt: TGTGCCAGCAGCCTCCAGGGATATTATGGCTACACCTTC
CDR3aa: CASSLQGYYGYTF
len: 13
v_gene: TRBV7-2
d_gene: NA
j_gene: TRBJ1-2
abundance: NA

CDR3nt: TGTGCCAGCAGTTTGGACAGGGGTCTCCAGCATTTT
CDR3aa: CASSLDRGLQHF
len: 12
v_gene: TRBV12-3/TRBV12-4
d_gene: TRBD1
j_gene: TRBJ1-5
abundance: NA

CDR3nt: TGTGCCAGCAGCTTTGACAGGGGTGATGGCTACACCTTC
CDR3aa: CASSFDRGDGYTF
len: 13
v_gene: TRBV7-9
d_gene: TRBD1
j_gene: TRBJ1-2
abundance: NA

CDR3nt: TGCGCCAGCAGCCACCCCTTGATAGAGCCGGGTACGCAGTATTTT
CDR3aa: CASSHPLIEPGTQYF
len: 15
v_gene: TRBV4-1
d_gene: NA
j_gene: TRBJ2-3
abundance: NA

CDR3nt: TGTGCCAGCAGTTTTCCACAGGGGGTGACGGGCGAGCAGTACTTC
CDR3aa: CASSFPQGVTGEQYF
len: 15
v_gene: TRBV6-6
d_gene: TRBD1
j_gene: TRBJ2-7
abundance: NA

CDR3nt: TGTGCCAGCAGCCAAGCGGGGCGGGGAGGCAATCAGCCCCAGCATTTT
CDR3aa: CASSQAGRGGNQPQHF
len: 16
v_gene: TRBV4-2
d_gene: NA
j_gene: TRBJ1-5
abundance: NA

CDR3nt: TGTGCGGGAGGACGTCTGAACACTGAAGCTTTCTTT
CDR3aa: CAGGRLNTEAFF
len: 12
v_gene: TRBV30
d_gene: NA
j_gene: TRBJ1-1
abundance: NA

CDR3nt: TGTGCCAGCAGCTTACAGTTCTCGGGGGACTCAAGCTCCTACAATGAGCAGTTCTTC
CDR3aa: CASSLQFSGDSSSYNEQFF
len: 19
v_gene: TRBV7-8
d_gene: NA
j_gene: TRBJ2-1
abundance: NA

CDR3nt: TGTGCCAGCAGCCATAGGTGGCTAGCGGGAGAATCATCCTACAATGAGCAGTTCTTC
CDR3aa: CASSHRWLAGESSYNEQFF
len: 19
v_gene: TRBV21-1
d_gene: NA
j_gene: TRBJ2-1
abundance: NA

CDR3nt: TGTGCCAGCAGAACCGACAGGGGGGGAGAGCAGTACTTC
CDR3aa: CASRTDRGGEQYF
len: 13
v_gene: TRBV6-5
d_gene: TRBD1
j_gene: TRBJ2-7
abundance: NA

CDR3nt: TGCGCCAGCAGCTTGGCAGGGACAGGGAGGAACACTGAAGCTTTCTTT
CDR3aa: CASSLAGTGRNTEAFF
len: 16
v_gene: TRBV5-1
d_gene: TRBD1
j_gene: TRBJ1-1
abundance: NA

CDR3nt: TGTGCCAGCAGCTTAGTGGTTAGCGGGGCCAAAAACATTCAGTACTTC
CDR3aa: CASSLVVSGAKNIQYF
len: 16
v_gene: TRBV7-9
d_gene: TRBD2
j_gene: TRBJ2-4
abundance: once

CDR3nt: TGTGCCAGCAGCCTTAGGACAGGGGGCAAGAACACTGAAGCTTTCTTT
CDR3aa: CASSLRTGGKNTEAFF
len: 16
v_gene: TRBV27
d_gene: TRBD1
j_gene: TRBJ1-1
abundance: NA

CDR3nt: TGTGCCAGCAGCTTAAGCGGGGGGCGGAACGACGAGCAGTACTTC
CDR3aa: CASSLSGGRNDEQYF
len: 15
v_gene: TRBV5-6
d_gene: TRBD2
j_gene: TRBJ2-7
abundance: NA

CDR3nt: TGTGCCAGCAGCCCCGGACAGGCTTTCTCTGGAAACACCATATATTTT
CDR3aa: CASSPGQAFSGNTIYF
len: 16
v_gene: TRBV3-1/TRBV3-2
d_gene: TRBD1
j_gene: TRBJ1-3
abundance: few

CDR3nt: TGTGCCAGTAGTAGGGACAGGCCTATATTGAACACTGAAGCTTTCTTT
CDR3aa: CASSRDRPILNTEAFF
len: 16
v_gene: TRBV19
d_gene: TRBD1
j_gene: TRBJ1-1
abundance: NA

CDR3nt: TGCGCCAGCAGCCAAGACCCCCCCCCAGGAGGGGCGTACAATGAGCAGTTCTTC
CDR3aa: CASSQDPPPGGAYNEQFF
len: 18
v_gene: TRBV4-3
d_gene: NA
j_gene: TRBJ2-1
abundance: NA

CDR3nt: TGTGCCAGCAGCTTAGCTCGGGGATCCGGGGAGCTGTTTTTT
CDR3aa: CASSLARGSGELFF
len: 14
v_gene: TRBV7-9
d_gene: NA
j_gene: TRBJ2-2
abundance: NA

CDR3nt: TGTGCCAGCAGCTTATCTCCCGACAGGCACATTCAGTACTTC
CDR3aa: CASSLSPDRHIQYF
len: 14
v_gene: TRBV7-2
d_gene: NA
j_gene: TRBJ2-4
abundance: NA

CDR3nt: TGCGCCAGCAGCCAAGGGCCCGGCAGGGAGCAGTTCTTC
CDR3aa: CASSQGPGREQFF
len: 13
v_gene: TRBV4-3
d_gene: NA
j_gene: TRBJ2-1
abundance: NA

CDR3nt: TGTGCCAGCTCAAGGGGGCGGGACACTGAAGCTTTCTTT
CDR3aa: CASSRGRDTEAFF
len: 13
v_gene: TRBV18
d_gene: TRBD1
j_gene: TRBJ1-1
abundance: once

CDR3nt: TGTGCCAGCAGGGCTAGCGGGAGTAATGAGCAGTTCTTC
CDR3aa: CASRASGSNEQFF
len: 13
v_gene: TRBV6-5
d_gene: TRBD2
j_gene: TRBJ2-1
abundance: NA

CDR3nt: TGTGCCAGCAATTCCGGGACAGGGTCGAGTGAGCAGTTCTTC
CDR3aa: CASNSGTGSSEQFF
len: 14
v_gene: TRBV6-5
d_gene: TRBD1
j_gene: TRBJ2-1
abundance: NA

CDR3nt: TGTGCCAGCAGTTACCTTCTAAACCAAGAGACCCAGTACTTC
CDR3aa: CASSYLLNQETQYF
len: 14
v_gene: TRBV6-2/TRBV6-3
d_gene: NA
j_gene: TRBJ2-5
abundance: many

CDR3nt: TGCCCGAGGGGTGGACAGGGTGGACCCCCGCCGAACACTGAAGCTTTCTTT
CDR3aa: CPRGGQGGPPPNTEAFF
len: 17
v_gene: TRBV19
d_gene: TRBD1
j_gene: TRBJ1-1
abundance: NA

CDR3nt: TGTGCCAGTAGTACCGGACAGGGTGAAGCTTTCTTT
CDR3aa: CASSTGQGEAFF
len: 12
v_gene: TRBV19
d_gene: TRBD1
j_gene: TRBJ1-1
abundance: NA